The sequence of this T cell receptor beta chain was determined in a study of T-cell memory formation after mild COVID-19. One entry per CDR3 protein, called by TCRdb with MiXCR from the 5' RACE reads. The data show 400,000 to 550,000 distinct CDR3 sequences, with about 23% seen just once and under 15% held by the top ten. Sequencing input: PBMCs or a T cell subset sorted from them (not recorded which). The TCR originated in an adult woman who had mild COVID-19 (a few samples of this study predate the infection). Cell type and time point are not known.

DNA of the CDR3: TGCGCCAGCAGCTTGGACAGTATAGCCATCCGGGGTTCCGAGCAGTACTTC. Its protein product is CASSLDSIAIRGSEQYF. The chain carries TRBV5-1 and TRBJ2-7; possibly TRBD2 for D (5 bases). The CDR3 runs to 17 residues. Germline V gives CDR1 SGHRS, CDR2 YFSETQ. Between the trimmed V and J ends, which lost 0 bases and 6 bases, there was a span of 22 bases.